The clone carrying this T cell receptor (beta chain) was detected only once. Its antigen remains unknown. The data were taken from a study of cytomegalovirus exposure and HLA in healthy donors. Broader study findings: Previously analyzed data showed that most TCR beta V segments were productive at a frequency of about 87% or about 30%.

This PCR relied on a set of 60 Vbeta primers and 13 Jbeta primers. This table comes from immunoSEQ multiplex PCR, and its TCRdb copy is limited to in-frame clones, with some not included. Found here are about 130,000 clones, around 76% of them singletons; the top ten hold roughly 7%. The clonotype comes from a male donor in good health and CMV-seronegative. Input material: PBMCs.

In DNA, the CDR3 is TGTGCCAGCAGTTACTCGACAAATGAGCAGTTCTTC. This encodes CASSYSTNEQFF. This sequence joins TRBV6-6 and TRBJ2-1; D unresolved. From germline, CDR1 is MNHNY and CDR2 SVGAGI (reference sequence). The CDR3 runs 12 residues. The V and J ends lost 0 bases and 7 bases respectively, with 4 bases between them.